Following are 18 T cell receptor beta chains from one sample sequenced in a study of T-cell reconstitution after alpha-beta-depleted transplantation in children. For TCRbeta, the library was prepared with unique molecular identifiers. MiXCR, run by TCRdb on the PCR reads, gives a single entry per CDR3 protein. The repertoire holds 550,000 to 600,000 distinct CDR3 sequences, about 23% seen once, with around an eighth in the top ten. Sequencing was performed on PBMCs, mostly from graft donor cells, taken 360 days after TCRalphabeta/CD19-depleted stem cell transplant. These receptors all come from a boy younger than two who had a stem cell transplant for acute myeloid leukemia, so the T cells may come from the graft donor.

This clonotype was observed at least ten times. The chain employs TRBV4-1 and TRBJ2-1, with D unresolved. The CDR3 runs to 14 residues. Germline-derived CDR1 and CDR2 are MGHRA and YSYEKL. V dropped 3 bases and J dropped 1 base, with 7 bases sitting between them. CDR3 coding DNA: TGCGCCAGCAGCCATATGGGTTCCTACAATGAGCAGTTCTTC. It translates to CASSHMGSYNEQFF.

This clonotype was found a few times. The V call is TRBV5-1, the J call TRBJ2-5; TRBD2 agrees at 15 bases. V dropped 6 bases and J dropped 4; count of bases not matched to a gene: 4. CDR1 and CDR2 from the germline V gene are SGHRS and YFSETQ. This CDR3 contains 15 residues. Written as DNA, the CDR3 is TGCGCCAGCACTCCGGGACTAGCGGGGGGAGAGACCCAGTACTTC. It is translated as CASTPGLAGGETQYF.

This rearrangement joins TRBV15 to TRBJ1-4; no firm D call. The V gene's germline CDR1 is LNHNV and CDR2 YYDKDF (reference sequence). V was shortened by 6 bases and J by 6 bases, with 14 bases between the two germline ends. There are 14 residues in the CDR3. For the CDR3, the DNA is TGTGCCACCAGTGTGGGTCAGCTGTATGAAAAACTGTTTTTT. The encoded protein is CATSVGQLYEKLFF.

This chain connects TRBV7-2 to TRBJ1-6; 12 nucleotides line up with TRBD1. Germline V gene lookup returns CDR1 SGHTA and CDR2 FQGNSA. The trim removed 3 bases at V and 8 bases at J, leaving 8 bases unmatched. The CDR3 totals 17 residues. The CDR3, as DNA: TGTGCCAGCAGCTTCTACCGGGGACAGGGGGCACATTCACCCCTCCACTTT. Protein: CASSFYRGQGAHSPLHF.

This chain uses TRBV7-9 with TRBJ2-2; possible D gene TRBD1, 5 bases. The CDR3 loop spans 15 amino acids. Trimming pared 7 bases from V and 4 bases from J, leaving 16 bases between. Germline V gene lookup returns CDR1 SEHNR and CDR2 FQNEAQ (reference sequence). CDR3 coding DNA: TGTGCCAGCACCACCAGACAGACGGGCACCGGGGAGCTGTTTTTT. Protein product: CASTTRQTGTGELFF.

Turning to this clonotype: The germline gene is not matched at one end of the junction; a read error may be the cause. The chain links TRBV20-1 to TRBJ2-1; 9 nucleotides agree with TRBD2. Germline assignment: CDR1 DFQATT and CDR2 SNEGSKA (reference sequence). This CDR3 has 17 residues. The CDR3 sequence: CCASRGRAGGPNNEQFF. CDR3 bases: TGCTGTGCTAGCCGCGGCAGGGCGGGGGGGCCGAACAATGAGCAGTTCTTC.

The V and J genes are TRBV18 and TRBJ2-7; TRBD1 aligns across 10 bases. The junction had 3 bases not matched to a gene; V was cut back by 2 bases and J by 2 bases. The CDR3 sequence is 15 residues long. Germline CDR1 and CDR2: KGHSH and LQKENI. The CDR3 DNA is TGTGCCAGCTCACCAATGGGACAGGGGACCTACGAGCAGTACTTC. This gives the protein CASSPMGQGTYEQYF.

This clonotype was detected a few times. The chain couples TRBV7-9 to TRBJ1-2; TRBD1 matches at 9 bases. The CDR3 runs 13 residues. Per germline, CDR1 SEHNR and CDR2 FQNEAQ (reference sequence). Losses at the gene ends were 2 bases for V and 13 bases for J; bases not matched to a gene: 8. CDR3 DNA sequence: TGTGCCAGCAGCTTAAATACGGGGACAGGGTGCACCTTC. This gives the protein CASSLNTGTGCTF. The full variable domain, its missing parts supplied by reference TRBV7-9 and TRBJ1-2, is DTGVSQNPRHKITKRGQNVTFRCDPISEHNRLYWYRQTLGQGPEFLTYFQNEAQLEKSRLLSDRFSAERPKGSFSTLEIQRTEQGDSAMYLCASSLNTGTGCTFGSGTRLTVV.

This clonotype was recorded a few times. This chain uses TRBV6-2 or TRBV6-3 with TRBJ2-3; 7 nucleotides agree with TRBD2. Germline V gene sequence: CDR1 MNHEY, CDR2 SVGEGT. Trimming at V came to 7 bases and at J to 3 bases, leaving 7 bases not matched to a gene. This CDR3 has 14 residues. Here the CDR3 reads CASMVQRGTDTQYF. CDR3 in DNA: TGTGCCAGCATGGTCCAGCGGGGAACAGATACGCAGTATTTT.

This clonotype was seen a few times. V gene TRBV12-3 or TRBV12-4 combines with J gene TRBJ1-2; tentatively, D is TRBD1 (6 bases). This CDR3 region has 15 residues. Trimming pared 3 bases from V and 5 bases from J, leaving 16 bases between. CDR3 protein: CASSFGGPLLYGYTF. Written as DNA, the CDR3 is TGTGCCAGCAGTTTCGGGGGGCCGCTGTTGTATGGCTACACCTTC.

In this sample, this clonotype turned up a few times. This chain connects TRBV12-3 or TRBV12-4 to TRBJ2-3, with TRBD1 as a possible D gene (6 bases). This CDR3 has 16 residues. With 0 bases removed from V and 4 bases from J, the gap between germline ends came to 14 bases. The DNA of the CDR3 is TGTGCCAGCAGTTTAGCGCAGGGGCGAATCCCAGATACGCAGTATTTT. It yields the protein CASSLAQGRIPDTQYF.

There are many counts of this clonotype. This sequence joins TRBV25-1 and TRBJ1-4; D is unclear. The ends were cut back, 0 bases at V and 7 bases at J, with 24 bases in the middle. The CDR3 contains 19 residues. Germline-derived CDR1 and CDR2 are MGHDK and SYGVNS. This CDR3 reads CASSEYTGMHSGIAEKLFF. The CDR3 DNA follows: TGTGCCAGCAGTGAATACACCGGGATGCACTCTGGTATTGCTGAAAAACTGTTTTTT.

The chain has TRBV20-1 and TRBJ2-4; no firm D call. In germline, CDR1 is DFQATT, CDR2 SNEGSKA (reference sequence). Trimming removed 3 bases at V and 3 bases at J, with 21 bases between. The CDR3 covers 17 residues. CDR3 residues: CSARLKALTWGKNIQYF. As DNA, the CDR3 is TGCAGTGCTAGGCTTAAAGCCCTTACTTGGGGCAAAAACATTCAGTACTTC.

This chain joins TRBV20-1 and TRBJ1-2; the D is unclear. The germline V gene encodes CDR1 DFQATT and CDR2 SNEGSKA (reference sequence). The CDR3 consists of 12 residues. V gave up 4 bases and J gave up 4 bases, with 10 bases separating them. The CDR3 here is CSAKDGFYGYTF. The CDR3 nucleotides are TGCAGTGCTAAAGACGGGTTCTATGGCTACACCTTC.

This clonotype was seen a few times. The chain has TRBV12-3 or TRBV12-4 and TRBJ2-2; TRBD2 agrees at 11 bases. With 6 bases clipped from V and 2 bases from J, the junction kept 8 bases outside the gene matches. CDR3 length equals 17 residues. CDR3 protein: CASRQTSGAQNTGELFF. In DNA form, the CDR3 reads TGTGCCAGCAGGCAGACTAGCGGGGCTCAAAACACCGGGGAGCTGTTTTTT.

This clonotype was counted at least ten times. This sequence joins TRBV20-1 and TRBJ1-5; D is unresolved. This CDR3 comprises 12 residues. The V gene lost 1 base and the J gene lost 4 bases, with 5 bases spanning the gap. Germline V gene data show CDR1 as DFQATT and CDR2 as SNEGSKA (reference sequence). The CDR3 region is CSARASNQPQHF. The CDR3 coding sequence is TGCAGTGCTAGAGCTTCTAATCAGCCCCAGCATTTT.

This clonotype was detected a few times. The chain recombines TRBV20-1 with TRBJ1-2; TRBD1 might be the D (5 bases). This CDR3 spans 14 amino acids. The germline gives CDR1 DFQATT, CDR2 SNEGSKA (reference sequence). Trimming cost V 1 base and J 3 bases, with 12 bases left between them. CDR3 sequence: CSARGVAGYYGYTF. In DNA, the CDR3 is TGCAGTGCTAGAGGCGTAGCAGGGTACTATGGCTACACCTTC.

This clonotype has at least ten counts. The chain has TRBV3-1 and TRBJ1-2, with 7 bases identical to TRBD1. The CDR3 has 16 amino acids. Trimming at V came to 1 base and at J to 4 bases, leaving 9 bases not matched to a gene. Germline assignment: CDR1 LGHDT and CDR2 YNNKEL (reference sequence). The CDR3, as DNA: TGTGCCAGCAGCCAAGTCCGGGACAGCTTCACCTATGGCTACACCTTC. It yields the protein CASSQVRDSFTYGYTF.